This entry lists 20 T cell receptor beta chains sequenced from one sample in a study of early T cells in non-severe SARS-CoV-2 infection. MiXCR was run by TCRdb on the 5' RACE reads, yielding one entry per CDR3 protein. The sample records 60,000 or so distinct CDR3 sequences, approximately 10% being singletons. The sample comprised whole blood. These receptors all stem from an adult who was a healthcare worker with PCR-confirmed SARS-CoV-2 infection or an uninfected control (not recorded which).

This clonotype came up many times. The rearrangement joins TRBV21-1 to TRBJ2-7. TRBV21-1 is tagged as a pseudogene. The CDR3 covers 14 residues. The CDR3 DNA reads as TGTGCCAGCAGCAAAATAGTGACGCACTACGAGCAGTACTTC. This translates into CASSKIVTHYEQYF.

The genes are TRBV5-4 and TRBJ1-2; tentative D call: TRBD1 (5 bases). Trimming took off 2 bases at V and 0 bases at J, with 11 bases between the two ends. CDR1 is SGHNT and CDR2 is YYREEE in the germline V gene (reference sequence). CDR3 size: 15 residues. In DNA, the CDR3 is TGTGCCAGCAGCTTAGCAGGGAGAGCTAACTATGGCTACACCTTC. It specifies CASSLAGRANYGYTF. The full variable domain, its missing parts supplied by reference TRBV5-4 and TRBJ1-2, is ETGVTQSPTHLIKTRGQQVTLRCSSQSGHNTVSWYQQALGQGPQFIFQYYREEENGRGNFPPRFSGLQFPNYSSELNVNALELDDSALYLCASSLAGRANYGYTFGSGTRLTVV.

This clonotype has a handful of counts. The chain carries TRBV29-1 and TRBJ2-3, with D perhaps given as TRBD1 or TRBD2 (5 bases each). The V end was cut by 1 base, the J end by 4 bases, with 15 bases between. The CDR3 loop spans 15 amino acids. Per the germline V gene, CDR1 is SQVTM and CDR2 is ANQGSEA. CDR3 amino acids: CSVEGGPVRSDTQYF. CDR3 DNA: TGCAGCGTTGAAGGGGGACCCGTGAGGTCAGATACGCAGTATTTT.

This clonotype was seen at least ten times. The chain is built from TRBV5-4 and TRBJ2-7; D remains unclear. The CDR3 loop spans 14 amino acids. Germline V lookup: CDR1 SGHNT, CDR2 YYREEE (reference sequence). The ends were cut back, 4 bases at V and 0 bases at J, with 11 bases in the middle. CDR3 residues: CASSPVGRSYEQYF. In nucleotides, the CDR3 is TGTGCCAGCAGCCCCGTGGGCCGCTCCTACGAGCAGTACTTC.

The V and J genes are TRBV4-1 and TRBJ1-5; the D is unclear. The CDR3 sequence is 16 residues long. Between the trimmed V and J ends, which lost 1 base and 0 bases, there was a span of 10 bases. CDR1 is MGHRA, CDR2 YSYEKL, per germline. Here the CDR3 reads CASSQGLTDSNQPQHF. The CDR3 coding sequence is TGCGCCAGCAGCCAAGGCCTAACAGATAGCAATCAGCCCCAGCATTTT.

The V gene is TRBV5-5, the J gene TRBJ1-1; no firm D call. The V gene's germline CDR1 is SGHKS and CDR2 YYEKEE (reference sequence). The V and J ends lost 1 base and 3 bases respectively, with 4 bases between them. CDR3 size: 12 residues. The CDR3 protein is CASSLYDTEAFF. The CDR3 DNA sequence: TGTGCCAGCAGCTTGTATGACACTGAAGCTTTCTTT.

For the CDR3, the DNA is TGTGCCAGCAGTTACCCGTGGACAGGGGAAGAGACCCAGTACTTC. Residues: CASSYPWTGEETQYF. The V call is TRBV6-2 or TRBV6-3, the J call TRBJ2-5; 9 bases fit TRBD1. The germline V gene encodes CDR1 MNHEY and CDR2 SVGEGT. The V and J ends lost 2 bases and 3 bases, in that order; junction bases with no gene match: 4. The CDR3 runs to 15 residues.

In the case of this clonotype: This may be a read error, as it is one base from a much larger clone. CDR3 coding DNA: TGTGCCAGCATCCCTATGGGGAAACCAGGCGACAATGAGCAGTTCTTC. Residues: CASIPMGKPGDNEQFF. The chain has TRBV2 and TRBJ2-1; D is unresolved. Trimming removed 7 bases at V and 5 bases at J, with 21 bases between. Germline V gives CDR1 SNHLY, CDR2 FYNNEI. The CDR3 consists of 16 residues.

This chain uses TRBV7-2 with TRBJ2-3; 9 bases are a match to TRBD2. The V segment lost 6 bases and the J segment 11 bases; nucleotides outside the gene matches: 3. The CDR3 is 11 amino acids. The germline CDR1 and CDR2 sequences are SGHTA and FQGNSA. In nucleotides, the CDR3 is TGTGCCAGCAGGAAAGCGGGGGGGCAGTATTTT. Its translation: CASRKAGGQYF.

Note on this clonotype: One end of the junction fails to match germline, which may point to a read error. This chain joins TRBV2 and TRBJ1-2, with a weak D call TRBD1 (6 bases). The CDR3 consists of 14 residues. Per germline, CDR1 SNHLY and CDR2 FYNNEI. CDR3 sequence: CACRDIGTLKPYTF. The CDR3 coding sequence is TGTGCCTGCAGGGACATCGGGACACTCAAACCCTACACCTTC.

The chain is built from TRBV10-3 and TRBJ2-3; D gene ambiguous. This CDR3 comprises 13 residues. V lost 5 bases to trimming and J lost 0 bases, with 6 bases between them. Germline V gene sequence: CDR1 ENHRY, CDR2 SYGVKD. The chain's CDR3 is CAISFGSTDTQYF. Written as DNA, the CDR3 is TGTGCCATCAGTTTTGGAAGCACAGATACGCAGTATTTT.

This clonotype was counted ten times or more. CDR3 region: CSARDQGLAGSQETQYF. CDR3 nucleotides: TGCAGTGCTAGAGATCAGGGGCTAGCGGGGAGCCAAGAGACCCAGTACTTC. This chain uses TRBV20-1 with TRBJ2-5; 9 nucleotides line up with TRBD2. This CDR3 has 17 amino acids. Germline V gene lookup returns CDR1 DFQATT and CDR2 SNEGSKA (reference sequence). The J segment lost 1 base and the V segment lost 0 bases, leaving 9 bases of the junction unmatched.

The V gene is TRBV20-1, the J gene TRBJ2-3; D unclear. This CDR3 comprises 12 residues. Trimming took 3 bases from V and 1 from J, leaving 5 bases between them. Germline values: CDR1 DFQATT, CDR2 SNEGSKA (reference sequence). The CDR3 coding sequence is TGCAGTGCTAGCCGGGGCACAGATACGCAGTATTTT. It encodes CSASRGTDTQYF.

This clonotype was recorded at least ten times. The chain uses TRBV3-1 and TRBJ2-5; 8 nucleotides agree with TRBD2. J was trimmed by 0 bases and V by 3 bases; bases with no gene match: 9. The CDR3 length is 17 residues. Germline V gene sequence: CDR1 LGHDT, CDR2 YNNKEL (reference sequence). The CDR3 DNA sequence: TGTGCCAGCAGCCAGACTACCGGGACTAGGTACCAAGAGACCCAGTACTTC. This codes for CASSQTTGTRYQETQYF.

This clonotype has a handful of counts. The genes are TRBV19 and TRBJ1-5, with D perhaps TRBD1 (5 bases). Germline V gene lookup returns CDR1 LNHDA and CDR2 SQIVND (reference sequence). Trimming removed 3 bases from V and 3 bases from J, with 9 bases in between. This CDR3 is built from 14 residues. The CDR3 is CASSMGESNQPQHF. Here the CDR3 DNA reads TGTGCCAGTAGTATGGGGGAATCCAATCAGCCCCAGCATTTT. The whole variable domain, remainder taken from reference TRBV19 and TRBJ1-5, is DGGITQSPKYLFRKEGQNVTLSCEQNLNHDAMYWYRQDPGQGLRLIYYSQIVNDFQKGDIAEGYSVSREKKESFPLTVTSAQKNPTAFYLCASSMGESNQPQHFGDGTRLSIL.

This clonotype was observed at least ten times. This chain links TRBV6-2 or TRBV6-3 with TRBJ2-3; 11 bases agree with TRBD2. Germline V gene lookup returns CDR1 MNHEY and CDR2 SVGEGT. With 5 bases clipped from V and 4 bases from J, the junction kept 8 bases outside the gene matches. This CDR3 has 16 residues. As DNA, the CDR3 is TGTGCCAGCAGTACCCCACGACTAGCGGGGTCAGATACGCAGTATTTT. This encodes CASSTPRLAGSDTQYF.

This clonotype was seen a few times. The chain recombines TRBV12-3 or TRBV12-4 with TRBJ2-2; TRBD1 matches 10 bases. V shed 6 bases and J 6 bases; nucleotides not matched to a gene: 7. The CDR3 has 15 residues. The DNA of the CDR3 is TGTGCCAGCAGACTGACAGGGGGCGCCGCCGGGGAGCTGTTTTTT. As protein: CASRLTGGAAGELFF.

This clonotype turned up a few times. The genes are TRBV29-1 and TRBJ1-2; D gene uncertain. V shed 7 bases and J shed 8 bases, with 20 bases lying between them. The length of the CDR3 is 13 residues. Germline loops: CDR1 SQVTM, CDR2 ANQGSEA. As DNA, the CDR3 is TGCAGCGCCCAAGAGGGCACAGCATACGGCTACACCTTC. Its protein product is CSAQEGTAYGYTF.

The table lists this clonotype with many counts. This chain uses TRBV12-3 or TRBV12-4 with TRBJ1-1; the D gene is possibly TRBD1 (6 bases). The ends were cut back, 7 bases at V and 1 base at J, with 25 bases in the middle. The CDR3 loop spans 18 amino acids. The CDR3 here is CASTYRGPRGRRNTEAFF. CDR3 coding DNA: TGTGCCAGCACATACCGCGGGCCCCGGGGGCGGCGGAACACTGAAGCTTTCTTT.

At least ten counts were recorded for this clonotype. The chain joins TRBV15 to TRBJ2-1; D is perhaps TRBD1 (5 bases). The CDR3 length is 13 residues. The ends were cut back, 5 bases at V and 3 bases at J, with 8 bases in the middle. Germline CDR1 and CDR2: LNHNV and YYDKDF (reference sequence). The CDR3 region is CATSRRGYNEQFF. The CDR3 nucleotides are TGTGCCACCAGCCGTAGGGGCTACAATGAGCAGTTCTTC.